A selection of T cell receptor beta chains follows, all from one sample in a study of T cell responses to AZD1222 COVID-19 vaccine. Clones were read by immunoSEQ multiplex PCR, and TCRdb kept only the in-frame ones, dropping some. The table lists 130,000 to 150,000 clones, roughly nine tenths of them singletons. The sequencing here drew on peripheral blood, taken 28 days after the second AZD1222 dose. These receptors came from an adult who received the AZD1222 COVID-19 vaccine. The CDR3 runs from the conserved cysteine through the conserved F or W. The order of the fields is CDR3 protein, V gene.

CAISPTGSTDTQYF	TRBV10-3
CASSPQTGSQETQYF	TRBV7-7
CASSPATGGRYEQYF	TRBV7-8
CASRGGTSRPEQFF	TRBV13
CASSKEIAGGHSYEQYF	TRBV21-1
CASSLDVRGRTGELFF	TRBV5-1
CASSPLGGSPLHF	TRBV27
CASRPGGSGVSSYEQYF	TRBV7-2
CATSDPRNTEAFF	TRBV24-1
CASSPGGETQYF	TRBV18
CASSEQGIYGYTF	TRBV19
CASSGGGPTMPYF	TRBV2
CARSSRGNSPLHF	TRBV5-3